A single sample is the source of the 24 T cell receptor beta chains below, sequenced in a study of vaccination and CD4 T cells after COVID-19 (dated by TCRdb to the early 2020s). The antigens of these receptors remain unknown. Library creation used PCR. TCRdb names Illumina iSeq 100 as the instrument used. DNA from cultured CD4+ T cells was subjected to TCR sequencing with the Oncomine TCR Beta short-read assay at the Johns Hopkins FTIC core. TCRdb reanalyzed the raw reads on its own, using fastp at Q25 for trimming and MiXCR for clone calling, and kept in-frame beta chains. Here each entry gathers all rows of one CDR3 protein and keeps the most common genes and DNA. In this sample the table shows around 17,000 distinct CDR3 sequences, around three fifths of which occur a single time. The ten largest clones capture around 7.4% of the sample. Sample treatment or condition, as interpreted from the label and publication: roughly 10-day PBMC culture with coronavirus spike peptide pools or control peptides (ViraFEST assay).

Sequencing was carried out using CD4+ T cells from blood, cultured in vitro. Every receptor here comes from a human donor who had recovered from COVID-19.

This sequence joins TRBV2 and TRBJ2-3; 16 nucleotides agree with TRBD2. With V trimmed by 1 base and J by 14 bases, 9 bases remained unmatched. Germline-derived CDR1 and CDR2 are SNHLY and FYNNEI. CDR3 length: 16 residues. CDR3 residues: CASSEEGLAGGAFLYF. As DNA, the CDR3 is TGTGCCAGCAGTGAAGAGGGACTAGCGGGAGGGGCCTTTCTGTATTTT.

V and J are TRBV2 and TRBJ1-5; 10 bases map to TRBD1. Trimming took 4 bases from V and 6 from J; bases not matched to a gene: 6. Germline-derived CDR1 and CDR2 are SNHLY and FYNNEI. CDR3 length: 15 residues. The CDR3 spells CASSGDRGHRQPQHF. The CDR3 DNA reads TGTGCCAGCAGTGGCGACAGGGGGCATCGTCAGCCCCAGCATTTT.

This clonotype was recorded only once. V and J are TRBV20-1 and TRBJ2-1; 15 bases line up with TRBD2. V gave up 6 bases and J gave up 4 bases; unmatched junction bases: 19. The CDR3 contains 20 residues. Germline-derived CDR1 and CDR2 are DFQATT and SNEGSKA (reference sequence). The CDR3 nucleotides read TGCAGTGCACTCCCCCCCGTCTCGGGACTAGCGGGGGGCCCTTACAATGAGCAGTTCTTC. Amino acid sequence: CSALPPVSGLAGGPYNEQFF.

The V and J genes are TRBV24-1 and TRBJ2-3; D is perhaps TRBD2 (5 bases). The V end was cut by 3 bases, the J end by 11 bases, with 23 bases between. CDR1 is KGHDR and CDR2 is SFDVKD in the germline V gene. CDR3 length equals 16 residues. CDR3 coding DNA: TGTGCCACCAGTGATGACTTCCCCCAGACCCCCGGAGGGCAGTATTTT. Residues: CATSDDFPQTPGGQYF.

This clonotype has more than one count but fewer than ten. The CDR3: CASSLERTEDNSPLHF. CDR3 in DNA: TGTGCCAGCAGTTTAGAACGGACAGAGGATAATTCACCCCTCCACTTT. The chain uses TRBV2 and TRBJ1-6; tentatively, D is TRBD1 (6 bases). CDR1 SNHLY and CDR2 FYNNEI come from the germline V gene. Deletions cut 5 bases from V and 5 bases from J, with 16 bases between. The CDR3 is made up of 16 amino acids.

This chain joins TRBV6-1 and TRBJ1-5; D gene ambiguous. The germline V gene has CDR1 MNHNS and CDR2 SASEGT. Trimming took off 6 bases at V and 0 bases at J, with 6 bases between the two ends. The CDR3 consists of 13 residues. The CDR3 region has the DNA TGTGCCAGCAGACTCTATAGCAATCAGCCCCAGCATTTT. It is translated as CASRLYSNQPQHF.

The CDR3 sequence is CASSLLQGGGPYEQYF. The DNA of the CDR3 is TGTGCCAGCAGCTTACTTCAGGGTGGGGGTCCCTACGAGCAGTACTTC. V is TRBV7-9 and J is TRBJ2-7; perhaps D is TRBD1 or TRBD2 (5 bases each). This CDR3 comprises 16 residues. Germline values: CDR1 SEHNR, CDR2 FQNEAQ (reference sequence). Trimming pared 2 bases from V and 2 bases from J, leaving 16 bases between.

This chain connects TRBV24-1 to TRBJ2-7; 9 positions agree with TRBD1. This CDR3 has 15 residues. Trimming cost V 9 bases and J 5 bases; bases outside gene matches: 13. Germline loops: CDR1 KGHDR, CDR2 SFDVKD. The CDR3 coding sequence is TGTGCCACCTTCTCCACAGGACAGGGGCTGCACGAGCAGTACTTC. It is translated as CATFSTGQGLHEQYF.

The genes are TRBV20-1 and TRBJ1-2; possibly TRBD1 for D (5 bases). Germline assignment: CDR1 DFQATT and CDR2 SNEGSKA (reference sequence). This CDR3 has 15 amino acids. Trimming removed 5 bases at V and 5 bases at J, with 21 bases between. The CDR3 here is CSAVRGRAGLYGYTF. The CDR3, as DNA: TGCAGTGCTGTAAGGGGAAGGGCAGGCTTATATGGCTACACCTTC.

The chain uses TRBV4-1 and TRBJ1-5, with D hard to call. CDR1 MGHRA and CDR2 YSYEKL come from the germline V gene. Trimming took off 3 bases at V and 6 bases at J, with 15 bases between the two ends. The CDR3 sequence is 15 residues long. The CDR3 protein is CASSQQPGLAQPQHF. The DNA for the CDR3 is TGCGCCAGCAGCCAGCAACCCGGACTTGCTCAGCCCCAGCATTTT.

This CDR3 is CSARGAGASTDTQYF. The CDR3 nucleotides are TGCAGTGCTAGAGGAGCGGGGGCTAGCACAGATACGCAGTATTTT. The V call is TRBV20-1, the J call TRBJ2-3; 8 nucleotides match TRBD2. J was trimmed by 0 bases and V by 1 base; bases with no gene match: 3. Germline V gene data show CDR1 as DFQATT and CDR2 as SNEGSKA (reference sequence). This CDR3 has 15 amino acids.

The table lists this clonotype with a few counts. This rearrangement joins TRBV6-4 to TRBJ1-3; D might be TRBD1 (6 bases). CDR1 MRHNA and CDR2 SNTAGT come from the germline V gene. The V end lost 2 bases, the J end lost 1 base, and 18 bases lay between the germline ends. CDR3 length: 18 amino acids. This CDR3 is CASSDRDPPGDSGNTIYF. CDR3 in DNA: TGTGCCAGCAGTGACCGAGACCCCCCAGGGGATTCTGGAAACACCATATATTTT.

In this sample, this clonotype turned up a few times. J is TRBJ2-5 and V is TRBV2; a possible D gene is TRBD2 (5 bases). The CDR3 is made up of 13 amino acids. Trimming took off 5 bases at V and 2 bases at J, with 9 bases between the two ends. Germline V gives CDR1 SNHLY, CDR2 FYNNEI. The CDR3 is CASSRERQETQYF. CDR3 nucleotides: TGTGCCAGCAGTAGGGAGCGACAAGAGACCCAGTACTTC.

The rearrangement joins TRBV18 to TRBJ2-1; 9 bases align to TRBD2. The J segment lost 3 bases and the V segment lost 6 bases, leaving 9 bases of the junction unmatched. This CDR3 spans 16 amino acids. Per germline, CDR1 KGHSH and CDR2 LQKENI. CDR3 residues: CASSPPWRGGYNEQFF. The CDR3 DNA reads TGTGCCAGCTCCCCCCCCTGGCGGGGGGGCTACAATGAGCAGTTCTTC.

The chain is built from TRBV19 and TRBJ1-2; perhaps TRBD1 as D (6 bases). This CDR3 region has 13 residues. Trimming stripped 7 bases from V and 4 bases from J, with 13 bases between. Looked up from germline, CDR1 is LNHDA and CDR2 is SQIVND (reference sequence). The CDR3: CASIPRGGYGYTF. The DNA for the CDR3 is TGTGCCAGTATCCCTAGAGGGGGCTATGGCTACACCTTC.

The genes are TRBV2 and TRBJ1-5; D not resolved. The CDR3 has 14 residues. The V gene lost 7 bases and the J gene lost 0 bases, with 10 bases spanning the gap. Germline assignment: CDR1 SNHLY and CDR2 FYNNEI. The CDR3, as DNA: TGTGCCAGCAACCTCGAGTATAGCAATCAGCCCCAGCATTTT. Translated, it gives CASNLEYSNQPQHF. The variable domain in full, completed from reference TRBV2 and TRBJ1-5, reads EPEVTQTPSHQVTQMGQEVILRCVPISNHLYFYWYRQILGQKVEFLVSFYNNEISEKSEIFDDQFSVERPDGSNFTLKIRSTKLEDSAMYFCASNLEYSNQPQHFGDGTRLSIL.

The CDR3 nucleotides are TGTGCCAGCACCTGGGACAATAACTATGGCTACACCTTC. Protein: CASTWDNNYGYTF. V is TRBV6-1 and J is TRBJ1-2; a weak D match, TRBD1 (6 bases). V lost 7 bases, J lost 1 base, and 10 bases lay in between. In germline, CDR1 is MNHNS, CDR2 SASEGT. There are 13 residues in the CDR3.

This chain joins TRBV9 and TRBJ1-3; D ambiguous. Per the germline V gene, CDR1 is SGDLS and CDR2 is YYNGEE. V shed 4 bases and J shed 0 bases, with 23 bases lying between them. CDR3 length equals 19 residues. The CDR3 nucleotides read TGTGCCAGCAGCTTTCAGGACGTATATGAATCGATCTCTGGAAACACCATATATTTT. Encoded protein: CASSFQDVYESISGNTIYF.

The V gene is TRBV19, the J gene TRBJ1-2; 8 nucleotides align to TRBD1. CDR1 is LNHDA and CDR2 is SQIVND in the germline V gene (reference sequence). V was clipped by 7 bases and J by 3 bases; unmatched bases: 7. The CDR3 has 14 residues. As DNA, the CDR3 is TGTGCCAGTATAGAAAGACAGGGGTACTATGGCTACACCTTC. This translates into CASIERQGYYGYTF.

The chain has TRBV1 and TRBJ2-3. TRBV1 is annotated as a pseudogene. The CDR3 is 16 residues long. CDR3 protein: CTSSPRLALLTDTQYF. The CDR3 DNA reads as TGCACCAGCAGCCCCCGACTCGCACTACTAACAGATACGCAGTATTTT.

The gene calls are TRBV20-1 and TRBJ2-5, with D unclear. CDR3 length equals 13 residues. Germline V gene data show CDR1 as DFQATT and CDR2 as SNEGSKA (reference sequence). The V end lost 6 bases, the J end lost 0 bases, and 11 bases lay between the germline ends. The CDR3 nucleotides read TGCAGTGCGACTCCGGGTCACCAAGAGACCCAGTACTTC. As protein: CSATPGHQETQYF.

In its sample, this clonotype was seen a few times. The chain joins TRBV27 to TRBJ1-2; TRBD1 might be the D (5 bases). There are 16 residues in the CDR3. Trimming stripped 3 bases from V and 5 bases from J, with 19 bases between. Looked up from germline, CDR1 is MNHEY and CDR2 is SMNVEV (reference sequence). As DNA, the CDR3 is TGTGCCAGCAGTTTTGGGGCACCTCGTTCGGGATATGGCTACACCTTC. It is translated as CASSFGAPRSGYGYTF.

This chain joins TRBV20-1 and TRBJ2-5, with 12 bases that match TRBD2. Germline lookup yields CDR1 DFQATT and CDR2 SNEGSKA (reference sequence). CDR3 length: 15 amino acids. Losses at the gene ends were 7 bases for V and 2 bases for J; bases not matched to a gene: 8. CDR3 nucleotide sequence: TGCAGTGTTATTAAGACTAGCGGGGGACAAGAGACCCAGTACTTC. This gives the protein CSVIKTSGGQETQYF.

This chain joins TRBV4-1 and TRBJ2-5; 9 bases map to TRBD1. This CDR3 region has 15 residues. Trimming took 3 bases from V and 5 from J; bases not matched to a gene: 7. From germline, CDR1 is MGHRA and CDR2 YSYEKL. The CDR3 loop reads CASSQGQGFIETQYF. The CDR3 DNA follows: TGCGCCAGCAGCCAGGGACAGGGTTTCATCGAGACCCAGTACTTC.